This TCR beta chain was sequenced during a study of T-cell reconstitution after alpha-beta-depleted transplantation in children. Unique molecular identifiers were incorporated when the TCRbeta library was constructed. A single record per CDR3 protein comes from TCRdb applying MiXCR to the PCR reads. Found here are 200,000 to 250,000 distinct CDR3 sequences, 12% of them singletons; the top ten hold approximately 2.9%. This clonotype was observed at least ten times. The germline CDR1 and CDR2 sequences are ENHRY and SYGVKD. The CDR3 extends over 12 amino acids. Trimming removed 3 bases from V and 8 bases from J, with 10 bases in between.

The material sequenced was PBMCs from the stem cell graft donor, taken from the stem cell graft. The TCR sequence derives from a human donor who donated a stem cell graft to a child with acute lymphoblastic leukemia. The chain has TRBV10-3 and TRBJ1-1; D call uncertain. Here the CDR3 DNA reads TGTGCCATCAGTGATCTAGGCCCCGAAGCTTTCTTT. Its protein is CAISDLGPEAFF.